Below, one TCR beta chain is given with its context. Methods used by the authors: Amplifying reference gene primers gave estimates of nucleated cell counts. The repertoire was sequenced with immunoSEQ multiplex PCR; TCRdb's copy has only in-frame clones and lacks some. For V, J and clone size, that table is used; D and trimming come from the DNA. Here the sample spans about 260,000 clones, about 87% being singletons. These data come from a study of blood T cell repertoires in COVID-19. At the level of the study: Both acute and convalescent COVID-19 samples were obtained from the United States, Italy and Spain. Sources were T cells, B-cell-depleted T cells, or PBMCs; the material itself was cDNA or gDNA.

V shed 4 bases and J 0 bases; nucleotides not matched to a gene: 8. This CDR3 has 16 residues. Looked up from germline, CDR1 is LGHDT and CDR2 is YNNKEL (reference sequence). The TCR comes from a human donor in a cohort sampled during active COVID-19. What was sequenced was peripheral blood. The J gene is TRBJ2-7, the V gene TRBV3-1 (or the pseudogene TRBV3-2), with 8 bases lining up with TRBD1. The CDR3 DNA sequence: TGTGCCAGCAGCCGGGCAGGGGGCGGCAACTCCTACGAGCAGTACTTC. This translates into CASSRAGGGNSYEQYF.